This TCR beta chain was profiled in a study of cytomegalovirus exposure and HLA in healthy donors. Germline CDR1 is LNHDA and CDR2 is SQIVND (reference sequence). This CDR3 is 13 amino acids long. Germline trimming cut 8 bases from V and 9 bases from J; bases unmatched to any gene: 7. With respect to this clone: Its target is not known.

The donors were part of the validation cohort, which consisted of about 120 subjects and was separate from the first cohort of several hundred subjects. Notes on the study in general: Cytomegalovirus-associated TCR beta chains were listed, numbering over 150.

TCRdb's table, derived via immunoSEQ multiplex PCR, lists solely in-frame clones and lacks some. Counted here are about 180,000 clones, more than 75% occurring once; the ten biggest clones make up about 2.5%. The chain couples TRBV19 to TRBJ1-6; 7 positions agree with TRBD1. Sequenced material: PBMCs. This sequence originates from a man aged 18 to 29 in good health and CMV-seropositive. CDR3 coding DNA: TGTGCCAGTGGTAACAGGGGTGGTTCACCCCTCCACTTT. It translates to CASGNRGGSPLHF.